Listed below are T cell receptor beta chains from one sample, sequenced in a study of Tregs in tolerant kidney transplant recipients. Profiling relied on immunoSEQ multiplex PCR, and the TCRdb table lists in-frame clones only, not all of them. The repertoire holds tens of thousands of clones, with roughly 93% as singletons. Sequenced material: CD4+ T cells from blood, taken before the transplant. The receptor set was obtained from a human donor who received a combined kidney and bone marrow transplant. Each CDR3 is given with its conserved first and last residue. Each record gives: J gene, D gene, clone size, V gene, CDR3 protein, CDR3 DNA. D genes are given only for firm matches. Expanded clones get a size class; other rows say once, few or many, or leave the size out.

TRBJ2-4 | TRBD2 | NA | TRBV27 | CASLGGGKNIQYF | TGTGCCAGTTTGGGGGGGGGCAAAAACATTCAGTACTTC
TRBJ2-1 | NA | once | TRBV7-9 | CASSSIEQFF | TGTGCCAGCAGCTCCATTGAGCAGTTCTTC
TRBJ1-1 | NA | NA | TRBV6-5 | CASRSRQGRNTEAFF | TGTGCCAGCAGATCCCGCCAGGGGAGGAACACTGAAGCTTTCTTT
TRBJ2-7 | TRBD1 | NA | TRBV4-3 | CASSQVEVEDRTYEQYF | TGCGCCAGCAGCCAAGTGGAGGTAGAGGACAGGACCTACGAGCAGTACTTC
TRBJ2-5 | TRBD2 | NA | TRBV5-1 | CASSLVWGLAEQETQYF | TGCGCCAGCAGCTTGGTTTGGGGACTAGCGGAACAAGAGACCCAGTACTTC
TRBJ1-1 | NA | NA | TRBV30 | CAWNLGGRGEAFF | TGTGCCTGGAACCTCGGAGGGAGGGGTGAAGCTTTCTTT
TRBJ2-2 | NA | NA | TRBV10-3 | CAISATTQGTGELFF | TGTGCCATCAGTGCAACCACCCAGGGCACCGGGGAGCTGTTTTTT
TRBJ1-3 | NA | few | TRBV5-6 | CASSLARRGGTGNTIYF | TGTGCCAGCAGTTTAGCTCGGCGGGGAGGGACTGGAAACACCATATATTTT
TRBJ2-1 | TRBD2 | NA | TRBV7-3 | CASSPQIRTSGKIYNEQFF | TGTGCCAGCAGCCCCCAGATTCGGACTAGCGGGAAGATATACAATGAGCAGTTCTTC
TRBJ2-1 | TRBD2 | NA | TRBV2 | CASIPLAGFNGEQFF | TGTGCCAGCATCCCACTAGCGGGTTTCAACGGGGAGCAGTTCTTC
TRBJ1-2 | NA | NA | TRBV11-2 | CASSLSGDRGMWGYTF | TGTGCCAGCAGCTTAAGCGGGGACCGCGGAATGTGGGGCTACACCTTC
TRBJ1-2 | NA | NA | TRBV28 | CASSLIAQAGGYGYTF | TGTGCCAGCAGTTTAATAGCGCAGGCCGGTGGTTATGGCTACACCTTC
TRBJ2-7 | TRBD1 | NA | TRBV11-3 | CASSLLGQGYEQYF | TGTGCCAGCAGCTTATTGGGACAGGGATACGAGCAGTACTTC
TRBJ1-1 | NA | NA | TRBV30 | CAWTKHRAMAFF | TGTGCCTGGACTAAACACAGGGCCATGGCTTTCTTT
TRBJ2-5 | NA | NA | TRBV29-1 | CSVLSETQYF | TGCAGCGTCCTAAGTGAGACCCAGTACTTC
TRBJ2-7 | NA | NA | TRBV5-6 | CASRPWGSGTTYEQYF | TGTGCCAGCAGACCGTGGGGAAGCGGTACTACCTACGAGCAGTACTTC
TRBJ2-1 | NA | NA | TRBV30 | CAWIYGGYSYNEQFF | TGTGCCTGGATTTATGGGGGGTATTCCTACAATGAGCAGTTCTTC
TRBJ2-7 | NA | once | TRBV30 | CAWSARLGPYF | TGTGCCTGGAGTGCACGACTAGGACCCTACTTC
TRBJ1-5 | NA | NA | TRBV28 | CASSLNRVYNQPQHF | TGTGCCAGCAGTTTAAACAGGGTCTACAATCAGCCCCAGCATTTT
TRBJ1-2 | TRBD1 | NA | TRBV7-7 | CASTLPRDRDPWVTF | TGTGCCAGCACCCTACCGAGGGACAGGGATCCTTGGGTCACCTTC
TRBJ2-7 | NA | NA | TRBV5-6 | CASSRGWQGLYEQYF | TGTGCCAGCAGCCGAGGATGGCAGGGACTTTACGAGCAGTACTTC
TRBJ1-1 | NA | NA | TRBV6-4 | CASSGPGAEAFF | TGTGCCAGCAGTGGGCCAGGCGCTGAAGCTTTCTTT
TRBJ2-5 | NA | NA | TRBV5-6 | CASSFVATGETQYF | TGTGCCAGCAGCTTTGTAGCTACTGGGGAGACCCAGTACTTC
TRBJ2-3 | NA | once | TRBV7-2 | CASSGGRPYTDTQYF | TGTGCCAGCAGTGGAGGGAGGCCCTACACAGATACGCAGTATTTT
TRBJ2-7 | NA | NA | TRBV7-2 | CASSLGGPYEQYF | TGTGCCAGCAGCTTAGGAGGTCCCTACGAGCAGTACTTC
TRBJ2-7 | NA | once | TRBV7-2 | CASSTSIYEQYF | TGTGCCAGCAGCACTAGCATATACGAGCAGTACTTC
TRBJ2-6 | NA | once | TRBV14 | CASSQDPGIGANVLTF | TGTGCCAGCAGCCAAGATCCGGGGATCGGGGCCAACGTCCTGACTTTC
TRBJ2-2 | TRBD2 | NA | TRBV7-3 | CASSLAGGNTGELFF | TGTGCCAGCAGCTTAGCGGGGGGGAACACCGGGGAGCTGTTTTTT
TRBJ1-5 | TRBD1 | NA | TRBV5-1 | CASSLEQGEQPQHF | TGCGCCAGCAGCTTGGAACAGGGGGAACAGCCCCAGCATTTT
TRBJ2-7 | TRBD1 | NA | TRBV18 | CASSRLTGELSEQYF | TGTGCCAGCTCTCGATTAACAGGGGAACTTTCCGAGCAGTACTTC
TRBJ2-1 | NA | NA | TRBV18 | CASSPPMAGIYNEQFF | TGTGCCAGCTCACCACCGATGGCGGGAATTTACAATGAGCAGTTCTTC
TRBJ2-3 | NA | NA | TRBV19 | CASRQIDSTDTQYF | TGTGCCAGCAGACAGATCGATAGCACAGATACGCAGTATTTT
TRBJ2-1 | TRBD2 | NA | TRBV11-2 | CASKPGLADYNEQFF | TGTGCCAGCAAGCCGGGACTAGCGGACTACAATGAGCAGTTCTTC
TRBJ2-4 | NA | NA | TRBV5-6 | CASSRRGNIQYF | TGTGCCAGCAGCCGACGGGGGAACATTCAGTACTTC
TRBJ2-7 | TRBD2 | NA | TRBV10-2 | CASRGGLAGDFEQYF | TGCGCCAGCAGGGGAGGACTAGCGGGAGATTTCGAGCAGTACTTC
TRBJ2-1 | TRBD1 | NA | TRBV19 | CATHRQGPNEQFF | TGTGCCACTCATCGACAGGGTCCCAATGAGCAGTTCTTC
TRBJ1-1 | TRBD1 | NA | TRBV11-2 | CASSLGNGRGFYEAFF | TGTGCCAGCAGCTTAGGGAATGGCAGGGGGTTCTATGAAGCTTTCTTT
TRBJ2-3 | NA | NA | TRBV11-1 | CASSLTDTQYF | TGTGCCAGCAGCCTCACAGATACGCAGTATTTT
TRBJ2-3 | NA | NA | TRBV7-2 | CASSLVGATQYF | TGTGCCAGCAGCTTAGTAGGAGCTACGCAGTATTTT
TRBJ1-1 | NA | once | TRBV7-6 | CASSLAGTPNTEAFF | TGTGCCAGCAGCTTGGCCGGGACACCGAACACTGAAGCTTTCTTT
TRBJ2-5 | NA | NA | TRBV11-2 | CASSPAGETQYF | TGTGCCAGCAGCCCAGCAGGAGAGACCCAGTACTTC
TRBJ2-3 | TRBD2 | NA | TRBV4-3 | CASSQDHVLAGGTDTQYF | TGCGCCAGCAGCCAAGATCATGTTCTAGCGGGGGGCACAGATACGCAGTATTTT